A selection of T cell receptor beta chains follows, all from one sample in a study of control samples from healthy donors and cancer patients. Generated by immunoSEQ multiplex PCR, the TCRdb table keeps only in-frame clones and is missing some. Of under 85,000 clones listed, approximately 89% are singletons. The specimen sequenced was PBMCs. These receptors all come from a man between 60 and 75 years old with colorectal cancer. Both conserved end residues are part of each CDR3. D genes are given only for firm matches. Clone size is given for some rows only: seen once, a few or many times, or a class if the clone is expanded.

V	D	size	J	DNA	CDR3
TRBV5-5	-	-	TRBJ1-1	TGTGCCAGCAGCTTGGAGCGGCCGAACACTGAAGCTTTCTTT	CASSLERPNTEAFF
TRBV5-6	-	-	TRBJ2-3	TGTGCCAGCAGCTTGAGACGGTCGATAGGGGATACGCAGTATTTT	CASSLRRSIGDTQYF
TRBV5-5	-	once	TRBJ1-2	TGTGCCAGCAGCTTGGGAGGGGGCTATGGCTACACCTTC	CASSLGGGYGYTF
TRBV7-3	TRBD2	-	TRBJ2-1	TGTGCCAGCAGCTCCCGACTAGCGGGGGCCAACAATGAGCAGTTCTTC	CASSSRLAGANNEQFF
TRBV11-3	-	-	TRBJ1-2	TGTGCCAGCAGCTTTGGGCCTCCTCCAAGCACCTTC	CASSFGPPPSTF
TRBV6-2/TRBV6-3	-	-	TRBJ2-5	TGTGCCAGCAGTTACACGATATTTGGAAACTACCAAGAGACCCAGTACTTC	CASSYTIFGNYQETQYF
TRBV28	-	-	TRBJ2-2	TGTGCCAGCAGTTTATGGGTCGGGACGGGGACCGGGGAGCTGTTTTTT	CASSLWVGTGTGELFF
TRBV4-2	-	few	TRBJ1-2	TGTGCCAGCAGCCAAGATAAGGCACTGTATGGCTACACCTTC	CASSQDKALYGYTF
TRBV10-3	-	-	TRBJ2-7	TGTGCCATCAAGGACCTTGAGGAACAGTACTTC	CAIKDLEEQYF
TRBV21-1	-	few	TRBJ2-5	TGTGCCAGCGGGACAGGAGTAGGGTCCGCTAAAGAGACCCAGTACTTC	CASGTGVGSAKETQYF
TRBV6-2/TRBV6-3	TRBD1	-	TRBJ2-7	TGTGCCAGCAGTATACCGGGACAGGGGTTCGAGCAGTACTTC	CASSIPGQGFEQYF
TRBV19	-	-	TRBJ1-5	TGTGCCATCGGGAGAGGGCCCTCTGGGCCCCAGCATTTT	CAIGRGPSGPQHF
TRBV5-5	TRBD2	-	TRBJ2-7	TGTGCCAGCAGCGAAAGGGAGCGGGGAGACCTCTACGAGCAGTACTTC	CASSERERGDLYEQYF
TRBV2	-	-	TRBJ1-2	TGTGCCAGACTAACAGGTCCCAACTATGGCTACACCTTC	CARLTGPNYGYTF
TRBV6-5	TRBD2	-	TRBJ2-3	TGTGCCAGCAGTTATGTCGGCGGGGGGGCAGATACGCAGTATTTT	CASSYVGGGADTQYF
TRBV30	TRBD1	-	TRBJ2-6	TGTGCCTGGAGTGCCGACAGGGATCCTTTATTTGGGGCCAACGTCCTGACTTTC	CAWSADRDPLFGANVLTF
TRBV7-7	TRBD2	-	TRBJ2-7	TGTGCCAGCAGCTTAGCGGTGGGACTATCTTACGAGCAGTACTTC	CASSLAVGLSYEQYF
TRBV23-1	TRBD2	once	TRBJ2-5	TGCGCCAGCAGTCAAGTTAGCGGGGGGGCGGGAGAGACCCAGTACTTC	CASSQVSGGAGETQYF
TRBV4-2	-	-	TRBJ1-3	TGTGCCAGCAGCCCCTCGGGGCCTTTCTCTGGAAACACCATATATTTT	CASSPSGPFSGNTIYF
TRBV7-9	-	-	TRBJ2-5	TGTGCCAGCAGAAAAAGTGGGCTGGGGGAGACCCAGTACTTC	CASRKSGLGETQYF
TRBV9	-	-	TRBJ1-1	TGTGCCAGCAGCCCACAAAACAGGGTAAGCGCTGAAGCTTTCTTT	CASSPQNRVSAEAFF
TRBV7-2	TRBD1	-	TRBJ2-2	TGTGCCAGCAGCTTGACAGGGGGGCGTGGCACCGGGGAGCTGTTTTTT	CASSLTGGRGTGELFF